This T cell receptor (beta chain) comes out of a study of blood T cell repertoires in COVID-19. This table comes from immunoSEQ multiplex PCR, and its TCRdb copy is limited to in-frame clones, with some not included. The sample carries some 260,000 clones, about 89% recorded once. The clonotype originates from a woman aged 18-29 years who had recovered from COVID-19. The material sequenced was PBMCs or T cells enriched from blood (not recorded which).

CDR3 loop: CASSDFGRAGNYGYTF. CDR3 nucleotides: TGTGCCAGCAGTGATTTCGGCAGGGCGGGAAACTATGGCTACACCTTC. The V call is TRBV6-1, the J call TRBJ1-2; TRBD1 might be the D (5 bases). This CDR3 has 16 residues. Per the germline V gene, CDR1 is MNHNS and CDR2 is SASEGT. V was trimmed by 3 bases and J by 2 bases, leaving 16 bases between them.